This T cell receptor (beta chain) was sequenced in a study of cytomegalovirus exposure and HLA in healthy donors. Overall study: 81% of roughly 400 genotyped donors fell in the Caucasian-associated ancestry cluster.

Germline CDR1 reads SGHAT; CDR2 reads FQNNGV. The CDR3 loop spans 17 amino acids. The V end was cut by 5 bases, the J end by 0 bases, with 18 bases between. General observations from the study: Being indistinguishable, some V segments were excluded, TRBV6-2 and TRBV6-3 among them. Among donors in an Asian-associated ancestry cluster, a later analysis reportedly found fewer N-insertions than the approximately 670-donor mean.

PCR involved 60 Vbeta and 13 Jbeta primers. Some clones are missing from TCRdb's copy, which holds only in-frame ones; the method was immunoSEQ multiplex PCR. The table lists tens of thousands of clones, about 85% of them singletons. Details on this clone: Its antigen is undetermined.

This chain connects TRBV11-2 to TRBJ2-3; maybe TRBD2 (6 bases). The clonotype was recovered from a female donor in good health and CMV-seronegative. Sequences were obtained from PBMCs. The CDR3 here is CASSPRRASASTDTQYF. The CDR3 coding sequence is TGTGCCAGCAGCCCCCGCAGGGCTAGCGCAAGCACAGATACGCAGTATTTT.